The 5 T cell receptor beta chains presented below share a single source sample, sequenced in a study of CD8 T cells in ankylosing spondylitis. From the 5' RACE reads, TCRdb called clonotypes with MiXCR, one entry per CDR3 protein. The sample holds 150,000 to 200,000 distinct CDR3 sequences, roughly 13% seen once. Specimen: blood, either unsorted or a sorted T cell fraction (not recorded which). The receptors stem from a female donor with ankylosing spondylitis or in good health (not recorded which).

This clonotype has just one count. A much larger clone differs by one base, so this may be a read error. The chain has TRBV20-1 and TRBJ1-5, with 12 bases identical to TRBD1. This CDR3 has 15 residues. Germline assignment: CDR1 DFQATT and CDR2 SNEGSKA (reference sequence). The CDR3 bases are TGCTGTGCTAGCCTCGGGACAGGGGGCACTCAGCCCCAGCATTTT. Translation gives CCASLGTGGTQPQHF.

There are many counts of this clonotype. V is TRBV20-1 and J is TRBJ2-3, with a tentative D call TRBD1 (6 bases). The germline CDR1 and CDR2 sequences are DFQATT and SNEGSKA (reference sequence). The CDR3 sequence is 14 residues long. The V end lost 6 bases, the J end lost 3 bases, and 16 bases lay between the germline ends. This CDR3 is CSAWPGVGTDTQYF. For the CDR3, the DNA is TGCAGTGCGTGGCCAGGGGTTGGGACAGATACGCAGTATTTT.

This clonotype was observed a few times. The chain links TRBV20-1 to TRBJ1-1; 9 bases agree with TRBD1. Germline CDR1 and CDR2: DFQATT and SNEGSKA (reference sequence). J gave up 5 bases and V 3 bases, and 10 bases lay outside the gene matches. The length of the CDR3 is 15 residues. The CDR3 nucleotides are TGCAGTGCTAGTGGAACAGGGGGCGCTAAGACTGAAGCTTTCTTT. Protein sequence: CSASGTGGAKTEAFF.

This clonotype appeared many times. The CDR3 spells CASTLGQGNTIYF. As DNA, the CDR3 is TGTGCCAGCACCCTCGGGCAGGGAAACACCATATATTTT. This chain joins TRBV27 and TRBJ1-3; no reliable D call. V was pared by 7 bases and J by 4 bases, with 11 bases between. Per the germline V gene, CDR1 is MNHEY and CDR2 is SMNVEV (reference sequence). This CDR3 comprises 13 residues.

The J gene is TRBJ1-1, the V gene TRBV10-3, with 9 positions matching TRBD1. This CDR3 is built from 15 residues. The germline V gene has CDR1 ENHRY and CDR2 SYGVKD. V lost 3 bases to trimming and J lost 1 base; unmatched junction nucleotides: 3. The CDR3 is CAISEKTGGNTEAFF. The CDR3 DNA reads as TGTGCCATCAGTGAAAAGACAGGGGGGAACACTGAAGCTTTCTTT.